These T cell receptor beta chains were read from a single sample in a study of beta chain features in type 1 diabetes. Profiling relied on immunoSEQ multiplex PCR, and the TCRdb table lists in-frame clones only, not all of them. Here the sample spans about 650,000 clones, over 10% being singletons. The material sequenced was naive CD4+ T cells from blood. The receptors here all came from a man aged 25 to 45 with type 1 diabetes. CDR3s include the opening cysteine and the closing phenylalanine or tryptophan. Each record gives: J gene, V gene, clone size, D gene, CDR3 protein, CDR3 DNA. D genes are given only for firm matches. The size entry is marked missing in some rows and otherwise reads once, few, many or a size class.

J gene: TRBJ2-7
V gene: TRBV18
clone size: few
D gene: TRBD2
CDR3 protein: CASSPRTSFAEEQYF
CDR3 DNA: TGTGCCAGCTCACCGAGGACTAGCTTCGCTGAAGAGCAGTACTTC

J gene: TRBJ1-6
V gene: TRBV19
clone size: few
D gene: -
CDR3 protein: CASTTKDSGNSPLHF
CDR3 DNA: TGTGCCAGTACCACAAAGGACAGCGGAAATTCACCCCTCCACTTT

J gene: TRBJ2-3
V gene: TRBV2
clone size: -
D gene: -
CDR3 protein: CASTPGLRKDTQYF
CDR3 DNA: TGTGCCAGCACGCCGGGGTTGCGAAAAGATACGCAGTATTTT

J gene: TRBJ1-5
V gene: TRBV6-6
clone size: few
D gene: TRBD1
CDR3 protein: CASSYGTGDQPQHF
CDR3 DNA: TGTGCCAGCAGTTACGGGACAGGGGATCAGCCCCAGCATTTT

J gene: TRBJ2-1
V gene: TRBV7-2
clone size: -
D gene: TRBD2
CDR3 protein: CASTSPGAGGNNEQFF
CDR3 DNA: TGTGCCAGCACCTCCCCTGGGGCGGGGGGCAACAATGAGCAGTTCTTC

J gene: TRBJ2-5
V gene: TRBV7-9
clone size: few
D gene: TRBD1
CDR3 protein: CASSGDSMETQYF
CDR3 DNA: TGTGCCAGCAGCGGGGACAGTATGGAGACCCAGTACTTC

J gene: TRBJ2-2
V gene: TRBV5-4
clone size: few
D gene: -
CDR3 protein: CASEASEGRNTGELFF
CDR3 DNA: TGTGCCAGCGAAGCTTCCGAGGGGCGGAACACCGGGGAGCTGTTTTTT

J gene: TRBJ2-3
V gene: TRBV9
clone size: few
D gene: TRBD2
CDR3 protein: CASSGAGGTDTQYF
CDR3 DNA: TGTGCCAGCAGCGGAGCGGGGGGCACAGATACGCAGTATTTT

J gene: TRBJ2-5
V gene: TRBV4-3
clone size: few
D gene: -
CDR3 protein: CASSQEGTSPETQYF
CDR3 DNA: TGCGCCAGCAGCCAAGAGGGGACCTCTCCGGAGACCCAGTACTTC

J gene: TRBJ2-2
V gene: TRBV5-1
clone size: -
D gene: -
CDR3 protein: CASSSDPTGELFF
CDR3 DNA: TGCGCCAGCAGCTCCGACCCCACCGGGGAGCTGTTTTTT

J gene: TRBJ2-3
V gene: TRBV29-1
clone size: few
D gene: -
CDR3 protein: CSVEGLRDSTDTQYF
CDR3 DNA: TGCAGCGTTGAAGGGTTGAGGGACAGCACAGATACGCAGTATTTT

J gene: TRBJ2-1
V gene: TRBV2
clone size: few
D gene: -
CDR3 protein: CASRTGAGEQFF
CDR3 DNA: TGTGCCAGCAGGACGGGGGCAGGTGAGCAGTTCTTC

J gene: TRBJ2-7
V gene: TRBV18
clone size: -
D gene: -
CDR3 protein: CASSPPGSYEQYF
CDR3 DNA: TGTGCCAGCTCACCCCCGGGCTCCTACGAGCAGTACTTC

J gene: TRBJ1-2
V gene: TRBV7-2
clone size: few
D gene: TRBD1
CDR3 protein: CASSFQGDPNYGYTF
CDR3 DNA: TGTGCCAGCAGCTTCCAGGGGGATCCTAACTATGGCTACACCTTC

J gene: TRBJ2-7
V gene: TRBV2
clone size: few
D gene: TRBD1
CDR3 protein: CASSVRDRVYEQYF
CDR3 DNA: TGTGCCAGCAGTGTCCGGGACAGGGTCTACGAGCAGTACTTC

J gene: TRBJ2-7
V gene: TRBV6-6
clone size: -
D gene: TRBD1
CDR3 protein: CASSPRGQGQYEQYF
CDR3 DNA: TGTGCCAGCAGTCCTCGGGGACAGGGACAATACGAGCAGTACTTC

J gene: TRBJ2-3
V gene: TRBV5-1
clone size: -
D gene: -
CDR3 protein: CASSLAPRGTDTQYF
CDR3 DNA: TGCGCCAGCAGCTTAGCTCCCCGTGGCACAGATACGCAGTATTTT

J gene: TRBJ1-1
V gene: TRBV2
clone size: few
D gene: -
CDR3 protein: CASSPQGLNTEAFF
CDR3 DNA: TGTGCCAGCAGCCCCCAGGGGCTGAACACTGAAGCTTTCTTT

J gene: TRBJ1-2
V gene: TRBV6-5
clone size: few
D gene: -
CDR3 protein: CASSYSANYGYTF
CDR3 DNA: TGTGCCAGCAGTTACTCAGCTAACTATGGCTACACCTTC

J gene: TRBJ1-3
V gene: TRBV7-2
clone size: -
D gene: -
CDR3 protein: CASSLAMGTGNTIYF
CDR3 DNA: TGTGCCAGCAGCTTAGCGATGGGAACTGGAAACACCATATATTTT

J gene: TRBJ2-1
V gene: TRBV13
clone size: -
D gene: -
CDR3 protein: CASSLSGAGFYNEQFF
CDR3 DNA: TGTGCCAGCAGCTTAAGTGGCGCGGGGTTCTACAATGAGCAGTTCTTC

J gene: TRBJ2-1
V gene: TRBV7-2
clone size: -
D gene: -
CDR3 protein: CASSFYQHEQFF
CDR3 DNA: TGTGCCAGCAGCTTCTACCAGCATGAGCAGTTCTTC

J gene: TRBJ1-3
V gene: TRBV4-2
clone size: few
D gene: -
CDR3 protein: CASSQDLSSGNTIYF
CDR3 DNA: TGTGCCAGCAGCCAAGATCTGAGCTCTGGAAACACCATATATTTT